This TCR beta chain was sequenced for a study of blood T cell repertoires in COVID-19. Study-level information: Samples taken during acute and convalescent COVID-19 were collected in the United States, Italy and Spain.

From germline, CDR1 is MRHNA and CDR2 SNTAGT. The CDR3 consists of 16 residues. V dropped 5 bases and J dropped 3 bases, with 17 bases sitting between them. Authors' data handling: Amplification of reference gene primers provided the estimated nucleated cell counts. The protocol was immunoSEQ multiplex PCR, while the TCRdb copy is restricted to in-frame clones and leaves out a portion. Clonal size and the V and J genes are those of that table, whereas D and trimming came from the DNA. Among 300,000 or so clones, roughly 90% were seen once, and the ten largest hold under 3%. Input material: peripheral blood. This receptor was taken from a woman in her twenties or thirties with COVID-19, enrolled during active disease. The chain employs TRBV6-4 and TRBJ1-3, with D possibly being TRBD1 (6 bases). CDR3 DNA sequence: TGTGCCAGCAGTCCTAATCCCACAGGGTTTGGAAACACCATATATTTT. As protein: CASSPNPTGFGNTIYF.